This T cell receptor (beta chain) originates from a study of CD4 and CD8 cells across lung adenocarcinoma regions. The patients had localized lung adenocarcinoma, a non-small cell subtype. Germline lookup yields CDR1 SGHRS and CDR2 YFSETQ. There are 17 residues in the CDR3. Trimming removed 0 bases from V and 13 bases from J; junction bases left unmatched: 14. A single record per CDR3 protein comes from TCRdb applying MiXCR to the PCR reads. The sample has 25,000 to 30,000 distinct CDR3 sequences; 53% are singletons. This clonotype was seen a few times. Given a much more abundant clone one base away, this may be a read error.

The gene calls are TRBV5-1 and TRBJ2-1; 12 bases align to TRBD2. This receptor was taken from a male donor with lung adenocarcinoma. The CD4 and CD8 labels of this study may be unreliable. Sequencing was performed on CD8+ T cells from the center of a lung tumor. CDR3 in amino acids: CASSLAQLAGGQETQFF. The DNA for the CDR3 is TGCGCCAGCAGCTTGGCCCAACTAGCGGGGGGACAAGAGACCCAGTTCTTC. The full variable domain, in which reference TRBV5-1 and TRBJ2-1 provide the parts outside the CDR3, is KAGVTQTPRYLIKTRGQQVTLSCSPISGHRSVSWYQQTPGQGLQFLFEYFSETQRNKGNFPGRFSGRQFSNSRSEMNVSTLELGDSALYLCASSLAQLAGGQETQFFGPGTRLTVL.